A selection of T cell receptor beta chains follows, all from one sample in a study of blood T cell repertoires in COVID-19. The table came from immunoSEQ multiplex PCR; TCRdb's copy has only in-frame clones and leaves some out. The sample gives 180,000 or so clones, roughly four fifths of which show up once; about 11% is in the top ten. Sequenced material: PBMCs or T cells enriched from blood (not recorded which). These receptors all stem from a man aged 50 to 59 who had recovered from COVID-19. Each CDR3 is given with its conserved first and last residue. The order of the fields is clone size, D gene, J gene, V gene, CDR3 DNA, CDR3 protein. The D gene is left open where the match is weak. Only part of the rows carry a size: once, few, many, or a class if the clone is expanded.

size: .; D: TRBD2; J: TRBJ2-5; V: TRBV7-9; DNA: TGTGCCAGCAGCTTTCCGCTAGCGGGACAAGAGACCCAGTACTTC; CDR3: CASSFPLAGQETQYF
size: .; D: TRBD2; J: TRBJ2-2; V: TRBV6-1; DNA: TGTGCCAGCAGTGAAACTAGCGGGAACACCGGGGAGCTGTTTTTT; CDR3: CASSETSGNTGELFF
size: .; D: TRBD1; J: TRBJ1-1; V: TRBV28; DNA: TGTGCCAGCAGTTTAAGGCAGGGGGCCCGCGGAGAAGCTTTCTTT; CDR3: CASSLRQGARGEAFF
size: .; D: .; J: TRBJ1-5; V: TRBV19; DNA: TGTGCCAGTAGTATTCAATATCAGCCCCAGCATTTT; CDR3: CASSIQYQPQHF
size: .; D: .; J: TRBJ2-5; V: TRBV3-1/TRBV3-2; DNA: TGTGCCAGCAGCCAAGAGGGAGCGGAGACCCAGTACTTC; CDR3: CASSQEGAETQYF
size: .; D: .; J: TRBJ2-7; V: TRBV27; DNA: TGTGCCAGCAGTGTATCGCCAGGACTGACTTTCGGACAGCATTTC; CDR3: CASSVSPGLTFGQHF
size: .; D: .; J: TRBJ2-5; V: TRBV28; DNA: TGTGCCAGCAGTTTATGGACTGCCCTCGAGACCCAGTACTTC; CDR3: CASSLWTALETQYF
size: .; D: TRBD2; J: TRBJ2-5; V: TRBV7-8; DNA: TGTGCCAGCAGCTTACTTGCACTAGCGGTGGAGTACTTC; CDR3: CASSLLALAVEYF
size: few; D: .; J: TRBJ2-5; V: TRBV5-1; DNA: TGCGCCAGCAGTCCAACCGGTCGACAAGAGACCCAGTACTTC; CDR3: CASSPTGRQETQYF
size: .; D: .; J: TRBJ2-7; V: TRBV28; DNA: TGTGCCATCGGGTCCGGGATATCCTACGAGCAGTACTTC; CDR3: CAIGSGISYEQYF
size: .; D: TRBD2; J: TRBJ2-7; V: TRBV28; DNA: TGTGCCAGCAGTTATAGGACTAGCGAGTCCTACGAGCAGTACTTC; CDR3: CASSYRTSESYEQYF
size: .; D: .; J: TRBJ1-2; V: TRBV28; DNA: TGTGCCAGCAGTTTGAGGAGGGGTTCTTTAACTGGCTACACCTTC; CDR3: CASSLRRGSLTGYTF
size: .; D: TRBD1; J: TRBJ1-1; V: TRBV6-5; DNA: TGTGCCAGCGGTTACAGGGGGGGGACTGAAGCTTTCTTT; CDR3: CASGYRGGTEAFF
size: .; D: TRBD1; J: TRBJ1-4; V: TRBV29-1; DNA: TGCAGCGTTCCGGGACAGGGGAATGAAAAACTGTTTTTT; CDR3: CSVPGQGNEKLFF
size: .; D: TRBD2; J: TRBJ2-2; V: TRBV28; DNA: TGTGCCAGCAGTCGACTAGCGGGGGAGTCAAAGGCCGGGGAGCTGTTTTTT; CDR3: CASSRLAGESKAGELFF
size: .; D: TRBD1; J: TRBJ1-1; V: TRBV19; DNA: TGTGCCAGCTTGGGACAGGCGCTGAACACTGAAGCTTTCTTT; CDR3: CASLGQALNTEAFF
size: few; D: .; J: TRBJ2-7; V: TRBV12-3/TRBV12-4; DNA: TGTGCCAGCAGCCGAGGCCACTACGAGCAGTACTTC; CDR3: CASSRGHYEQYF
size: .; D: TRBD1; J: TRBJ1-2; V: TRBV3-1/TRBV3-2; DNA: TGTGCCAGCAGCACTACGGACAGGTCCGGGACTGGCTACACCTTC; CDR3: CASSTTDRSGTGYTF
size: .; D: TRBD1; J: TRBJ2-2; V: TRBV19; DNA: TGTGCCAGTAGTATAGGGACAGGGCTTGGCGGGGAGCTGTTTTTT; CDR3: CASSIGTGLGGELFF
size: few; D: TRBD2; J: TRBJ2-1; V: TRBV5-1; DNA: TGCGCCAGCAGCCCGATGACTAGCGGGCGTTACAATGAGCAGTTCTTC; CDR3: CASSPMTSGRYNEQFF
size: .; D: .; J: TRBJ1-1; V: TRBV3-1/TRBV3-2; DNA: TGTGCCAGCAGCCAAAAATTTATAAGGGGGGGCACTGAAGCTTTCTTT; CDR3: CASSQKFIRGGTEAFF
size: .; D: .; J: TRBJ2-5; V: TRBV24-1; DNA: TGTGCCACCAGTGATTTCGGGCAAGAGACCCAGTACTTC; CDR3: CATSDFGQETQYF
size: few; D: .; J: TRBJ2-1; V: TRBV19; DNA: TGTGCCAGTAGTATGCGACAGCTATGGAGCTCCTACAATGAGCAGTTCTTC; CDR3: CASSMRQLWSSYNEQFF
size: few; D: .; J: TRBJ2-1; V: TRBV3-1/TRBV3-2; DNA: TGTGCCAGCAGCCAAGATTCCGGGGGCTCCTACAATGAGCAGTTCTTC; CDR3: CASSQDSGGSYNEQFF
size: .; D: .; J: TRBJ1-2; V: TRBV2; DNA: TGTGCCAGCATAGATGGAAATTTAGACAGAGGCTACACCTTC; CDR3: CASIDGNLDRGYTF
size: .; D: TRBD2; J: TRBJ2-3; V: TRBV24-1; DNA: TGTGCCACCAGTGACCAAGCTAGGCGGGGGTCAGATACGCAGTATTTT; CDR3: CATSDQARRGSDTQYF
size: .; D: TRBD1; J: TRBJ1-2; V: TRBV5-1; DNA: TGCGCCAGCCTTCCATCGACAGGGGCCTTCAACTATGGCTACACCTTC; CDR3: CASLPSTGAFNYGYTF
size: .; D: .; J: TRBJ2-1; V: TRBV5-6; DNA: TGTGCCAGCAGCTTGGACAGGGACTACAATGAGCAGTTCTTC; CDR3: CASSLDRDYNEQFF
size: .; D: .; J: TRBJ2-1; V: TRBV29-1; DNA: TGCAGCATCGAACTAATAGGCAATGAGCAGTTCTTC; CDR3: CSIELIGNEQFF
size: once; D: .; J: TRBJ2-7; V: TRBV7-2; DNA: TGTGCCAGCAGCGGGCCCCTGGCCCCCTACGAGCAGTACTTC; CDR3: CASSGPLAPYEQYF
size: .; D: .; J: TRBJ1-2; V: TRBV6-5; DNA: TGTGCCAGCAGTTACTCGGGAGACGCCGATGGCTACACCTTC; CDR3: CASSYSGDADGYTF
size: .; D: TRBD1; J: TRBJ1-2; V: TRBV2; DNA: TGTGCCAGCATCGACAGGGGGCGTTACTATGGCTACACCTTC; CDR3: CASIDRGRYYGYTF